These 15 T cell receptor beta chains originate from one sample sequenced in a study of shared clonotypes between healthy human individuals. The table came from immunoSEQ multiplex PCR; TCRdb's copy has only in-frame clones and leaves some out. The data show some 2,500,000 clones, with more than 85% seen just once and 0.36% held by the top ten. The specimen sequenced was naive CD4+ T cells from PBMCs. Documented subset: CD45RA+ positively selected. Receptors were obtained from a man in his late teens or twenties in good health. Some clones in this sample may be carry-over from other donors' samples.

V is TRBV29-1 and J is TRBJ2-1, with 9 positions matching TRBD2. Losses at the gene ends were 2 bases for V and 4 bases for J; bases not matched to a gene: 6. CDR1 and CDR2 from the germline V gene are SQVTM and ANQGSEA. The CDR3 has 15 amino acids. Here the CDR3 reads CSVEIAGGPYNEQFF. CDR3 in DNA: TGCAGCGTTGAAATTGCGGGAGGGCCTTACAATGAGCAGTTCTTC.

This chain uses TRBV2 with TRBJ2-1; D perhaps matches TRBD2 (6 bases). Trimming took off 1 base at V and 2 bases at J, with 9 bases between the two ends. Germline V lookup: CDR1 SNHLY, CDR2 FYNNEI. There are 15 residues in the CDR3. DNA of the CDR3: TGTGCCAGCAGTGAAGGGCTAGCGCCCTACAATGAGCAGTTCTTC. It is translated as CASSEGLAPYNEQFF.

This clone has only one observation. The rearrangement uses TRBV4-1 and TRBJ2-1; D gene unclear. From germline, CDR1 is MGHRA and CDR2 YSYEKL. V dropped 8 bases and J dropped 2 bases, with 13 bases sitting between them. The CDR3 length is 14 residues. The CDR3 loop is CASRAPDPYNEQFF. CDR3 bases: TGCGCCAGCCGGGCCCCGGACCCCTACAATGAGCAGTTCTTC.

CDR3 nucleotides: TGTGCCAGTAGTACTGCGACAGGCTTCACCGGGGAGCTGTTTTTT. It yields the protein CASSTATGFTGELFF. J is TRBJ2-2 and V is TRBV19; D might be TRBD1 (6 bases). V dropped 4 bases and J dropped 4 bases, with 13 bases sitting between them. The germline V gene has CDR1 LNHDA and CDR2 SQIVND (reference sequence). The CDR3 is made up of 15 amino acids.

This clone was seen only a few times. The sample carries other DNA sequences with the same CDR3. The rearrangement links TRBV6-5 to TRBJ2-3; D is undetermined. The V and J ends lost 2 bases and 1 base respectively, with 4 bases between them. The CDR3 has 13 amino acids. The germline CDR1 and CDR2 sequences are MNHEY and SVGAGI. Here the CDR3 reads CASSYLGTDTQYF. The DNA for the CDR3 is TGTGCCAGCAGTTACCTGGGCACAGATACGCAGTATTTT.

This chain joins TRBV28 and TRBJ1-1, with 8 positions matching TRBD1. CDR3 length equals 14 residues. From germline, CDR1 is MDHEN and CDR2 SYDVKM. V shed 5 bases, J shed 0 bases, and the junction held 2 bases outside the gene matches. Here the CDR3 reads CASSTGGVNTEAFF. The CDR3 coding sequence is TGTGCCAGCAGTACAGGGGGAGTGAACACTGAAGCTTTCTTT.

The genes are TRBV5-1 and TRBJ2-3; 9 positions match TRBD2. J lost 4 bases, V lost 4 bases, and 10 bases had no gene match. The length of the CDR3 is 16 residues. Germline CDR1 reads SGHRS; CDR2 reads YFSETQ. DNA of the CDR3: TGCGCCAGCAGCCGTAATGTAGCGGGAGAATCAGATACGCAGTATTTT. The encoded protein is CASSRNVAGESDTQYF.

This chain joins TRBV7-9 and TRBJ2-2; D unclear. CDR1 is SEHNR and CDR2 is FQNEAQ in the germline V gene (reference sequence). The CDR3 is 13 residues long. The V end lost 4 bases, the J end lost 6 bases, and 9 bases lay between the germline ends. The CDR3 DNA reads as TGTGCCAGCAGCTCATGGGGTGCCGGGGAGCTGTTTTTT. It translates to CASSSWGAGELFF.

CDR3 in amino acids: CASAAPGTGGYEQYF. The CDR3 nucleotides are TGTGCCAGCGCTGCCCCCGGGACAGGGGGGTACGAGCAGTACTTC. The genes are TRBV28 and TRBJ2-7, with 11 bases matching TRBD1. CDR1 is MDHEN and CDR2 is SYDVKM in the germline V gene. V trimming: 8 bases; J trimming: 4 bases; junction bases outside the gene matches: 10. The CDR3 loop spans 15 amino acids.

V gene TRBV5-3 combines with J gene TRBJ1-4; possible D gene TRBD1, 5 bases. TRBV5-3 is known as an ORF, though its function is uncertain. V lost 6 bases and J lost 8, with 11 bases in between. CDR3 length equals 12 residues. The DNA for the CDR3 is TGTGCCAGAATCTCCCGGGGCGAAAAACTGTTTTTT. Translated, it gives CARISRGEKLFF.

The gene calls are TRBV7-2 and TRBJ1-2; 7 positions agree with TRBD1. CDR1 and CDR2 from the germline V gene are SGHTA and FQGNSA. V lost 5 bases to trimming and J lost 3 bases; unmatched junction nucleotides: 6. CDR3 length: 14 amino acids. This CDR3 is CASSDDRAHYGYTF. The CDR3 nucleotides read TGTGCCAGCAGCGATGACAGGGCCCACTATGGCTACACCTTC. Together with reference TRBV7-2 and TRBJ1-2, the CDR3 gives the full variable domain: GAGVSQSPSNKVTEKGKDVELRCDPISGHTALYWYRQSLGQGLEFLIYFQGNSAPDKSGLPSDRFSAERTGGSVSTLTIQRTQQEDSAVYLCASSDDRAHYGYTFGSGTRLTVV.

The V and J genes are TRBV10-3 and TRBJ2-3; D may be TRBD2 (5 bases). There are 16 residues in the CDR3. Trimming removed 0 bases from V and 0 bases from J, with 10 bases in between. Germline CDR1 and CDR2: ENHRY and SYGVKD. CDR3 residues: CAISESGATSTDTQYF. The CDR3 nucleotides are TGTGCCATCAGTGAGTCGGGAGCAACTAGCACAGATACGCAGTATTTT.

The table lists this clone with a few counts. The V and J genes are TRBV19 and TRBJ1-4; 7 bases are a match to TRBD1. J was trimmed by 6 bases and V by 7 bases; bases with no gene match: 8. This CDR3 contains 14 residues. Germline CDR1 and CDR2: LNHDA and SQIVND (reference sequence). The DNA for the CDR3 is TGTGCCAGTACCAACAGGGGTTTGGATGAAAAACTGTTTTTT. Translation gives CASTNRGLDEKLFF.

This rearrangement joins TRBV29-1 to TRBJ2-5, with D possibly matching TRBD1 (5 bases). The CDR3 is 15 residues long. Germline loops: CDR1 SQVTM, CDR2 ANQGSEA. V was pared by 4 bases and J by 5 bases, with 20 bases between. CDR3 protein: CSVGKGSTRPETQYF. The CDR3 DNA is TGCAGCGTTGGAAAGGGGTCGACCAGACCGGAGACCCAGTACTTC.

The V and J genes are TRBV7-2 and TRBJ1-2; possibly TRBD1 for D (5 bases). The germline gives CDR1 SGHTA, CDR2 FQGNSA. CDR3 length equals 14 residues. V gave up 5 bases and J gave up 4 bases, with 14 bases separating them. This chain's CDR3 is CASSPTGGGYGYTF. CDR3 coding DNA: TGTGCCAGCAGCCCTACAGGTGGGGGCTATGGCTACACCTTC. The whole variable domain, remainder taken from reference TRBV7-2 and TRBJ1-2, is GAGVSQSPSNKVTEKGKDVELRCDPISGHTALYWYRQSLGQGLEFLIYFQGNSAPDKSGLPSDRFSAERTGGSVSTLTIQRTQQEDSAVYLCASSPTGGGYGYTFGSGTRLTVV.